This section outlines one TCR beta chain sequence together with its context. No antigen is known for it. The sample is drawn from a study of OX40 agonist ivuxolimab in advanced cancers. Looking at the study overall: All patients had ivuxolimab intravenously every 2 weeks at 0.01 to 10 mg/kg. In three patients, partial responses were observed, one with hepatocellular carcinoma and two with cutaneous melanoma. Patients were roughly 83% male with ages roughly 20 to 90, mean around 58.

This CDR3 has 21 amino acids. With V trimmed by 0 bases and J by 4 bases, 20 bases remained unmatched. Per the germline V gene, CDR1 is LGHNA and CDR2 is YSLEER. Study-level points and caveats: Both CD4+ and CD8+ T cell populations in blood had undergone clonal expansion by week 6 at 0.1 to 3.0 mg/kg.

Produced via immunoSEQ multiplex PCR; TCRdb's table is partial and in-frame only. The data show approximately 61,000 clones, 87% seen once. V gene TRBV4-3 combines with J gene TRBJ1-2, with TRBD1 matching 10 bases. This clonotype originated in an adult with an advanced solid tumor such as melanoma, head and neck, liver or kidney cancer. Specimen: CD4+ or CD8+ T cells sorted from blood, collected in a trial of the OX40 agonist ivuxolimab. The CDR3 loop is CASSQDLMRSDGQGVFYGYTF. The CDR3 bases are TGCGCCAGCAGCCAAGATCTTATGAGGTCAGACGGACAGGGGGTTTTCTATGGCTACACCTTC.